This T cell receptor (beta chain) was captured in a study of cytomegalovirus exposure and HLA in healthy donors. Study as a whole: The 120 or so validation repertoires were produced on the same platform as the 550 to 700 repertoires of the first cohort. This was reported in a later analysis.

Generated by immunoSEQ multiplex PCR, the TCRdb table keeps only in-frame clones and is missing some. The data show more than 45,000 clones, just under 95% seen once. This clone was seen just once. The ends were cut back, 9 bases at V and 7 bases at J, with 16 bases in the middle. CDR3 length equals 12 residues. Germline-derived CDR1 and CDR2 are SGHDN and FVKESK. The chain uses TRBV14 and TRBJ2-7; no reliable D call. The sequencing sample was made of PBMCs. This clonotype was sampled from a man aged 18 to 29 in good health and CMV-seronegative. In nucleotides, the CDR3 is TGTGCCAGACCGTCGTCCCCCGGGGAGCAGTACTTC. It encodes CARPSSPGEQYF.